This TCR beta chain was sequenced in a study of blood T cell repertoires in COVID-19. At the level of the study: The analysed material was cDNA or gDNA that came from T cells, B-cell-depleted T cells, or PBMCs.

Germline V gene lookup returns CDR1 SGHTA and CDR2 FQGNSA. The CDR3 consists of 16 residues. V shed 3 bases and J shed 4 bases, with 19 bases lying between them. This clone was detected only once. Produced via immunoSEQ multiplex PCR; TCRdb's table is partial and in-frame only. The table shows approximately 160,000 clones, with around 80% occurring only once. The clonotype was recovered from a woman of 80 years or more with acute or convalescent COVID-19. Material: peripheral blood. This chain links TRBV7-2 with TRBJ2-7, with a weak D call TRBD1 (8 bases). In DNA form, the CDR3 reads TGTGCCAGCAGCTTCCGACAGGGGACTAACACGTACGAGCAGTACTTC. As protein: CASSFRQGTNTYEQYF. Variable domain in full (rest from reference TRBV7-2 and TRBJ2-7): GAGVSQSPSNKVTEKGKDVELRCDPISGHTALYWYRQSLGQGLEFLIYFQGNSAPDKSGLPSDRFSAERTGGSVSTLTIQRTQQEDSAVYLCASSFRQGTNTYEQYFGPGTRLTVT.